This TCR beta chain stems from a study of OX40 agonist ivuxolimab in advanced cancers. Study-level information: Patients took ivuxolimab, an agonistic anti-OX40 (CD134) antibody. Study-wide points: Certain nonresponders likewise exhibited a low normalized T-cell clonal expansion.

A single count supports this clone. No antigen is known for it. The germline V and J ends were trimmed by 0 bases and 7 bases, with 12 bases remaining between them. Looked up from germline, CDR1 is MNHEY and CDR2 is SVGAGI. This CDR3 has 14 residues. Some clones are missing from TCRdb's copy, which holds only in-frame ones; the method was immunoSEQ multiplex PCR. The sample yields approximately 73,000 clones, 70% to 90% seen once. The sequence was obtained from an adult with an advanced solid tumor such as melanoma, head and neck, liver or kidney cancer. The material sequenced was CD4+ or CD8+ T cells sorted from blood, taken in a trial of the OX40 agonist ivuxolimab. This rearrangement joins TRBV6-5 to TRBJ1-1; D remains ambiguous. The DNA for the CDR3 is TGTGCCAGCAGTTACTCGATAATGCGGGGTGAAGCTTTCTTT. Translated: CASSYSIMRGEAFF.